Included here is one TCR beta chain sequence, with context. TCRdb's copy holds only in-frame clones and misses some; the assay was immunoSEQ multiplex PCR. The sample includes approximately 9,000 clones, over 80% of them seen just once. The sample is drawn from a study of T cell changes during pregnancy in multiple sclerosis. With 2 bases clipped from V and 0 bases from J, the junction kept 6 bases outside the gene matches. The CDR3 has 17 residues. Germline V CDR1 and CDR2: GTSNPN, SVGIG (reference sequence). Sequencing was performed on CD8+ T cells from peripheral blood mononuclear cells, taken in the third trimester of pregnancy. The receptor comes from a female donor in good health, enrolled as a control in a pregnancy study. The chain employs TRBV30 and TRBJ2-3; TRBD2 agrees at 12 bases. The DNA for the CDR3 is TGTGCCTGGAGTCTAAGCGGGACTAGCGGGAGCACAGATACGCAGTATTTT. It yields the protein CAWSLSGTSGSTDTQYF. The entire variable domain, with the rest obtained from reference TRBV30 and TRBJ2-3, is as follows: SQTIHQWPATLVQPVGSPLSLECTVEGTSNPNLYWYRQAAGRGLQLLFYSVGIGQISSEVPQNLSASRPQDRQFILSSKKLLLSDSGFYLCAWSLSGTSGSTDTQYFGPGTRLTVL.